The rows below give T cell receptor beta chains drawn from one sample of a study of CD8+ T cells in alopecia areata. Measured with immunoSEQ multiplex PCR; TCRdb has only the in-frame clones, and not every one. The profile shows 120,000 or so clones, approximately 60% of them singletons. Source: CD4+ T cells sorted from blood, taken at week 4, from a patient treated with tofacitinib. Receptor source: a human donor with alopecia areata. Both conserved end residues are part of each CDR3. Fields, in order: J gene, V gene, D gene, clone size, CDR3 DNA, CDR3 protein. A D gene is named only where the DNA matches it firmly. Clone size is not always given. Where it is, it says once, few, many or a class for expanded clones.

TRBJ2-1 | TRBV29-1 | NA | few | TGCAGCGTTGAAGCCGAGGGTTACCGGGCGAGCGATGAGCAGTTCTTC | CSVEAEGYRASDEQFF
TRBJ2-2 | TRBV4-3 | NA | once | TGCGCCAGCAGCCAACAACTAGCTGAGTACACCGGGGAGCTGTTTTTT | CASSQQLAEYTGELFF
TRBJ2-3 | TRBV29-1 | NA | NA | TGCAGCGTTGAGCCGGGCGGCAGCACAGATACGCAGTATTTT | CSVEPGGSTDTQYF
TRBJ2-2 | TRBV27 | NA | NA | TGTGCCAGCAGTTTAAGGGCCCGCACCGGGGAGCTGTTTTTT | CASSLRARTGELFF
TRBJ1-1 | TRBV30 | TRBD1 | NA | TGTGCCTGGAGTGGGTCAGGGGGCACTGAAGCTTTCTTT | CAWSGSGGTEAFF
TRBJ1-1 | TRBV30 | NA | few | TGTGCCTGGAGCGGCACTGAAGCTTTCTTT | CAWSGTEAFF
TRBJ2-5 | TRBV6-1 | TRBD2 | NA | TGTGCCAGCAGTGAAGGGGGAGCGGGAGGCAGGGAGACCCAGTACTTC | CASSEGGAGGRETQYF
TRBJ2-2 | TRBV2 | TRBD1 | NA | TGTGCCAGCACGAAGGACAGGGGGGACACCGGGGAGCTGTTTTTT | CASTKDRGDTGELFF
TRBJ1-2 | TRBV20-1 | NA | few | TGCAGTGCTGGGACGCTGTATGGCTACACCTTC | CSAGTLYGYTF
TRBJ2-4 | TRBV30 | NA | NA | TGTGCCTGGGCCCGGACTACCCCAAACATTCAGTACTTC | CAWARTTPNIQYF
TRBJ2-7 | TRBV18 | NA | NA | TGTGCCAGCTCACCTCCCGGGGGTGCCGAGCAGTACTTC | CASSPPGGAEQYF
TRBJ1-1 | TRBV29-1 | NA | NA | TGCAGCGTTTGTGTTTTAGCGAACACTGAAGCTTTCTTT | CSVCVLANTEAFF
TRBJ2-5 | TRBV6-5 | TRBD1 | few | TGTGCCAGCAGTCGGGACAGCTCGGAGACCCAGTACTTC | CASSRDSSETQYF
TRBJ2-7 | TRBV19 | TRBD1 | many | TGTGCCAGTAGTATATCGACAGGGGGCAACGAGCAGTACTTC | CASSISTGGNEQYF
TRBJ1-5 | TRBV29-1 | NA | NA | TGCAGCGTTGGTGGCTTGGGCAATCAGCCCCAGCATTTT | CSVGGLGNQPQHF
TRBJ1-4 | TRBV7-3 | NA | NA | TGTGCCAGCAGCTTTACAGGTGCAACTAATGAAAAACTGTTTTTT | CASSFTGATNEKLFF
TRBJ2-3 | TRBV5-1 | NA | NA | TGCGCCAGCAGCTTGATAGGGAAAGGTGCCGATACGCAGTATTTT | CASSLIGKGADTQYF
TRBJ1-1 | TRBV5-1 | NA | NA | TGCGCCAGCAGCCCAGGACAGCTAATGAACACTGAAGCTTTCTTT | CASSPGQLMNTEAFF
TRBJ1-4 | TRBV30 | NA | NA | TGTGCCTGGAGTGCGGGGACTAATGAAAAACTGTTTTTT | CAWSAGTNEKLFF
TRBJ1-1 | TRBV13 | NA | NA | TGTGCCAGCAGCTCGGGGCGAGGGAACACTGAAGCTTTCTTT | CASSSGRGNTEAFF
TRBJ2-1 | TRBV9 | NA | NA | TGTGCCAGCAGCGTTGTCCCGAGGGGTAATGAGCAGTTCTTC | CASSVVPRGNEQFF
TRBJ2-6 | TRBV4-2 | NA | few | TGTGCCAGCAGCCAAGGGCAGGGGAGCTCTGGGGCCAACGTCCTGACTTTC | CASSQGQGSSGANVLTF
TRBJ2-1 | TRBV10-3 | NA | few | TGTGCCATCAGTGAGGGGAAGGAGCGGGTGAGTTACAATGAGCAGTTCTTC | CAISEGKERVSYNEQFF
TRBJ1-4 | TRBV18 | TRBD1 | NA | TGTGCCAGCCAAATCCGGGACAGGGATGAAAAACTGTTTTTT | CASQIRDRDEKLFF
TRBJ2-4 | TRBV29-1 | TRBD1 | NA | TGCAGCGGGCAGGACAGGGGAGACATTCAGTACTTC | CSGQDRGDIQYF
TRBJ1-2 | TRBV2 | TRBD1 | NA | TGTGCCAGCCGGGACAGGTCTAACTATGGCTACACCTTC | CASRDRSNYGYTF
TRBJ2-1 | TRBV7-2 | TRBD2 | NA | TGTGCCAGCAGCATGGGACTAGCGGGAGCCAGGTGGTTCTTC | CASSMGLAGARWFF
TRBJ1-2 | TRBV7-2 | NA | NA | TGTGCCAGCAGTCAAATCCGTCAGGGGGGCTACACCTTC | CASSQIRQGGYTF
TRBJ2-3 | TRBV29-1 | NA | NA | TGCAGCGTTGCCGGGGTAGCTAGCACAGATACGCAGTATTTT | CSVAGVASTDTQYF
TRBJ1-4 | TRBV18 | TRBD1 | NA | TGTGCCAGCTCACCAAGCCCGACAGGGGATTCGGGAAAACTGTTTTTT | CASSPSPTGDSGKLFF
TRBJ1-5 | TRBV10-3 | NA | NA | TGTGCCATCAGTCCTGGGGATGGGGATCAGCCCCAGCATTTT | CAISPGDGDQPQHF
TRBJ2-5 | TRBV15 | NA | NA | TGTGCCACCAGGAGAGCTCGGGACCTTGGGGAGACCCAGTACTTC | CATRRARDLGETQYF
TRBJ2-1 | TRBV21-1 | NA | few | TGTGCCAGCAGCAAAGCGGGGGCAGGGGGTTGTGAGCAGTTCTTC | CASSKAGAGGCEQFF
TRBJ2-5 | TRBV10-3 | TRBD2 | NA | TGTGCCATCAGCGGGACTAGAGGCGAGACCCAGTACTTC | CAISGTRGETQYF
TRBJ1-2 | TRBV29-1 | NA | NA | TGCAGCGTTGAAGTGGGCAGTCCGACAACCCTTTATGGCTACACCTTC | CSVEVGSPTTLYGYTF
TRBJ2-5 | TRBV9 | TRBD2 | NA | TGTGCCAGCAGTAGTAGCGGGGGGGCCCGAGAGACCCAGTACTTC | CASSSSGGARETQYF
TRBJ2-1 | TRBV10-3 | TRBD2 | NA | TGTGCCATCAGGCCGGGAGGGCCTGATGAGCAGTTCTTC | CAIRPGGPDEQFF
TRBJ2-4 | TRBV29-1 | NA | few | TGCAGCGTTGGTGCTCAGCAAAAAAACATTCAGTACTTC | CSVGAQQKNIQYF
TRBJ2-5 | TRBV5-1 | TRBD2 | NA | TGCGCCAGCAGCGCATTAGCGGGGGTCCAAGAGACCCAGTACTTC | CASSALAGVQETQYF
TRBJ1-3 | TRBV30 | NA | NA | TGTGCCTGGAGTAAGGGGACATCTGGAAACACCATATATTTT | CAWSKGTSGNTIYF
TRBJ2-5 | TRBV7-2 | TRBD2 | once | TGTGCCAGCAGCCTTAATAGCGGGAGACAAGAGACCCAGTACTTC | CASSLNSGRQETQYF
TRBJ2-7 | TRBV2 | NA | NA | TGTGCCAGCCGAGATACCCGGGGCTCCTACGAGCAGTACTTC | CASRDTRGSYEQYF
TRBJ2-1 | TRBV5-1 | TRBD2 | few | TGCGCCAGCAGCCCCGGGGGGCTAGCGGGGGACAATGAGCAGTTCTTC | CASSPGGLAGDNEQFF
TRBJ1-2 | TRBV6-1 | TRBD1 | NA | TGTGCCAGCAGTGCAGGGGGTCGGGGACCAGTGGATGGCTACACCTTC | CASSAGGRGPVDGYTF
TRBJ1-1 | TRBV2 | TRBD1 | NA | TGTGCCAGCAGTCAGGGGGAGGACACTGAAGCTTTCTTT | CASSQGEDTEAFF
TRBJ2-3 | TRBV5-1 | NA | NA | TGCGCCAGCAGCTTGGTAAGGGGCAACGCAGATACGCAGTATTTT | CASSLVRGNADTQYF
TRBJ2-7 | TRBV25-1 | NA | NA | TGTGCCAGCAGCTTGCGGGCTTCCGAGCAGTACTTC | CASSLRASEQYF
TRBJ2-5 | TRBV5-1 | NA | NA | TGCGCCAGCAGGGTAGATGAGACCCAGTACTTC | CASRVDETQYF
TRBJ2-1 | TRBV18 | TRBD2 | NA | TGTGCCAGCTCACCACCCAGCGGGAGTGGCAATGAGCAGTTCTTC | CASSPPSGSGNEQFF
TRBJ2-4 | TRBV2 | NA | many | TGTGCCAGCAGTCTTCCAGGGGCCGACCCCAAAAACATTCAGTACTTC | CASSLPGADPKNIQYF
TRBJ2-5 | TRBV30 | NA | NA | TGTGCCTGGAGTCCTCCGATCCAGGAGACCCAGTACTTC | CAWSPPIQETQYF
TRBJ2-7 | TRBV30 | NA | NA | TGTGCCTGGAGTGTAAGGAGCGAGCAGTACTTC | CAWSVRSEQYF
TRBJ2-7 | TRBV7-2 | TRBD1 | NA | TGTGCCAGCAGCTCGTCCGGGACAGGGAGCTCCTACGAGCAGTACTTC | CASSSSGTGSSYEQYF
TRBJ2-5 | TRBV15 | NA | NA | TGTGCCACCAGCAGAGAGAACAGTGGTATGGAGACCCAGTACTTC | CATSRENSGMETQYF
TRBJ2-2 | TRBV25-1 | NA | NA | TGTGCCAGCTCCACCGGGGAGCTGTTTTTT | CASSTGELFF
TRBJ1-2 | TRBV7-2 | TRBD1 | once | TGTGCCGGGACAGGGAAACGGTCTCGGGGCTACACCTTC | CAGTGKRSRGYTF